What follows is one T cell receptor (beta chain) and its context. The assay was immunoSEQ multiplex PCR, and TCRdb's table has in-frame clones only and misses some. Of 100,000 to 150,000 clones in the sample, about 92% are singletons; the top ten hold about 4.5%. Germline values: CDR1 MDHEN, CDR2 SYDVKM. Trimming stripped 0 bases from V and 0 bases from J, with 27 bases between. This CDR3 region has 22 residues. The sample comes from a study of T cell responses to AZD1222 COVID-19 vaccine. This clonotype was sampled from an adult in good health. The sample consisted of peripheral blood, taken on day 0 of MenACWY control vaccination. The V call is TRBV28, the J call TRBJ1-5; D possibly corresponds to TRBD1 (5 bases). The DNA of the CDR3 is TGTGCCAGCAGTTTATGGCTCGCAGGGTCGGTTCTCGAACTTTATAGCAATCAGCCCCAGCATTTT. It codes for CASSLWLAGSVLELYSNQPQHF.